This T cell receptor beta chain was identified during a study of T-cell memory formation after mild COVID-19. Broader study findings: Detection of some responders pre-infection suggested pre-existing cross-reactive memory T cells participated. Confirmation of SARS-CoV-2 specificity was lacking for second-wave clones peaking day 37.

This clonotype was found many times. Its antigen is not known. This CDR3 has 12 residues. From germline, CDR1 is LGHNA and CDR2 YSLEER. Trimming left V 0 bases short and J 8 bases short, with 4 bases between. TCRdb re-called the 5' RACE reads with MiXCR, one entry per CDR3 protein. The sample gives about 360,000 distinct CDR3 sequences, 13% to 15% of which show up once; around a fifth is in the top ten. The sample taken for sequencing was PBMCs or a T cell subset sorted from them (not recorded which). This TCR derives from a man aged 18-30 years who had mild COVID-19 (a few samples of this study predate the infection). Cell type and time point are not known. This sequence joins TRBV4-3 and TRBJ1-4; D gene ambiguous. The CDR3 DNA follows: TGCGCCAGCAGCCAAGAGGGGGAAAAACTGTTTTTT. This codes for CASSQEGEKLFF.